Below are 8 T cell receptor beta chains sequenced from a single sample in a study of response to subunit inactivated influenza vaccine. A single record per CDR3 protein comes from TCRdb applying MiXCR to the RT-PCR reads. Among approximately 500,000 distinct CDR3 sequences listed, approximately 12% were seen once. The starting material was PBMCs from blood, obtained about 40 days after vaccination. These receptors were taken from a man aged 50-59 years who received an inactivated influenza vaccine.

This clonotype was recorded a few times. The rearrangement joins TRBV10-3 to TRBJ1-1; 9 bases align to TRBD1. Germline V gene data show CDR1 as ENHRY and CDR2 as SYGVKD. The CDR3 is 13 amino acids. The trim removed 5 bases at V and 3 bases at J, leaving 1 base unmatched. CDR3 protein: CAISRTGDTEAFF. CDR3 sequence (DNA): TGTGCCATCAGTAGGACAGGGGACACTGAAGCTTTCTTT.

This clonotype occurred many times. In nucleotides, the CDR3 is TGTGCCAGCAGCTCAGGACAGCGGCCCTACGAGCAGTACTTC. Translation gives CASSSGQRPYEQYF. The rearrangement links TRBV7-8 to TRBJ2-7, with D perhaps TRBD1 (6 bases). The CDR3 length is 14 residues. CDR1 SGHVS and CDR2 FQNEAQ come from the germline V gene. Deletions cut 4 bases from V and 2 bases from J, with 12 bases between.

This chain links TRBV10-3 with TRBJ2-1, with 11 positions matching TRBD2. Germline values: CDR1 ENHRY, CDR2 SYGVKD. This CDR3 has 14 amino acids. V lost 6 bases, J lost 8 bases, and 6 bases stayed unmatched. The CDR3 here is CAISHLAGGHEQFF. As DNA, the CDR3 is TGTGCCATCAGCCATCTAGCGGGAGGTCATGAGCAGTTCTTC.

The V and J genes are TRBV5-1 and TRBJ2-5; D might be TRBD1 (6 bases). Trimming cost V 2 bases and J 5 bases, with 10 bases left between them. The CDR3 is 13 amino acids. CDR1 and CDR2 from the germline V gene are SGHRS and YFSETQ. The CDR3 coding sequence is TGCGCCAGCAGCTTTCAGGGGAAGGAGACCCAGTACTTC. This codes for CASSFQGKETQYF.

The rearrangement joins TRBV5-5 to TRBJ1-5, with TRBD1 identical over 8 bases. There are 15 residues in the CDR3. V was pared by 0 bases and J by 7 bases, with 6 bases of the junction left unmatched. Germline V gene lookup returns CDR1 SGHKS and CDR2 YYEKEE (reference sequence). The CDR3 here is CASSLVTGVRQPQHF. CDR3 DNA: TGTGCCAGCAGCTTGGTGACAGGGGTGAGACAGCCCCAGCATTTT.

This clonotype has just a few counts. The J gene is TRBJ2-1, the V gene TRBV11-3; tentative D call: TRBD1 (6 bases). V lost 8 bases and J lost 3, with 20 bases in between. The CDR3 covers 16 residues. Germline V gene lookup returns CDR1 SGHNT and CDR2 YENEEA. CDR3 DNA sequence: TGTGCCAGCGGCAGTGGGGGCCCCGGGGACTACAATGAGCAGTTCTTC. Its translation is CASGSGGPGDYNEQFF.

This sequence joins TRBV5-1 and TRBJ1-2; no definite D call. Trimming cost V 4 bases and J 4 bases, with 11 bases left between them. There are 13 residues in the CDR3. The V gene's germline CDR1 is SGHRS and CDR2 YFSETQ. CDR3 sequence (DNA): TGCGCCAGCAGCCAATCCCAGGTCTATGGCTACACCTTC. This sequence encodes CASSQSQVYGYTF.

In DNA, the CDR3 is TGTGCCATCAGTGAGTCGGGCGCCGGCCAACGTTACAATGAGCAGTTCTTC. This codes for CAISESGAGQRYNEQFF. V is TRBV10-3 and J is TRBJ2-1; D gene uncertain. Germline V gene sequence: CDR1 ENHRY, CDR2 SYGVKD. The germline V and J ends were trimmed by 0 bases and 4 bases, with 16 bases remaining between them. The CDR3 spans 17 residues.